This TCR beta chain was identified in a study of Ad26.COV2.S vaccination and SARS-CoV-2 variants. About the research overall: This donor came from the COV1001 trial of Ad26.COV2.S. The study's findings and limits: Spike-specific TCR breadth was greater after Ad26.COV2.S than placebo.

This clone is a singleton in its sample. Its cognate antigen is unknown. This CDR3 is built from 15 residues. V was trimmed by 0 bases and J by 0 bases, leaving 10 bases between them. The germline gives CDR1 SGHRS, CDR2 YFSETQ. TCRdb's copy holds only in-frame clones and misses some; the assay was immunoSEQ multiplex PCR. This sample yields a few hundred thousand clones, of which approximately 90% are seen a single time; 3.6% belongs to the top ten. Treatment reported: around 19 received Ad26.COV2.S at low or high dose, single or two shots; 5 received placebo; per-sample allocation not given. Samples analyzed were those drawn on day 63 after the first vaccine or placebo injection. This adult donor, from Boston, was 18-55 years old.

This receptor was taken from a person between 18 and 65 years old who received the Ad26.COV2.S COVID-19 vaccine or a placebo. This sequence joins TRBV5-1 and TRBJ2-7; D is perhaps TRBD2 (6 bases). The sample was peripheral blood, taken in a trial of Ad26.COV2.S vaccine versus placebo. CDR3 sequence (DNA): TGCGCCAGCAGCTTGGGAGGAGGGAACTCCTACGAGCAGTACTTC. It yields the protein CASSLGGGNSYEQYF.